A single sample gave rise to the 17 T cell receptor beta chains below, sequenced in a study of PD-1 blockade in classical Hodgkin lymphoma. Generated by immunoSEQ multiplex PCR, the TCRdb table keeps only in-frame clones and is missing some. The profile shows approximately 25,000 clones, around three quarters of them singletons. Stated time point: cycle 4 day 1 (C4D1), after 5 to 7 weeks of nivolumab. Patients all relapsed after autologous stem cell transplantation, and there was variation in brentuximab vedotin exposure. The sample was peripheral blood mononuclear cells (PBMCs), taken before the fourth cycle of nivolumab. All receptors come from a human donor with classical Hodgkin lymphoma.

J is TRBJ2-1 and V is TRBV6-1; the match to TRBD2 covers 7 bases. Germline V gene data show CDR1 as MNHNS and CDR2 as SASEGT. V shed 4 bases and J 0 bases; nucleotides not matched to a gene: 9. The CDR3 runs to 17 residues. In DNA, the CDR3 is TGTGCCAGCAGTGTATTAGCGGGTACATTCTCCTACAATGAGCAGTTCTTC. Amino acids: CASSVLAGTFSYNEQFF.

The gene calls are TRBV7-8 and TRBJ1-5; D is undetermined. CDR3 size: 16 residues. With 5 bases removed from V and 0 bases from J, the gap between germline ends came to 14 bases. Germline V gives CDR1 SGHVS, CDR2 FQNEAQ. CDR3 sequence (DNA): TGTGCCAGCAGCCCTTACGAAGCATATAGCAATCAGCCCCAGCATTTT. This encodes CASSPYEAYSNQPQHF.

The chain has TRBV29-1 and TRBJ1-2; the D gene is possibly TRBD1 (6 bases). The V gene's germline CDR1 is SQVTM and CDR2 ANQGSEA. This CDR3 spans 15 amino acids. Trimming shortened V by 4 bases and J by 0 bases, and 15 bases separated the two germline ends. CDR3 in DNA: TGCAGCGTTGGGACAGACGCCTTTGCTAACTATGGCTACACCTTC. It codes for CSVGTDAFANYGYTF.

The chain combines TRBV14 with TRBJ2-5, with 11 bases lining up with TRBD1. This CDR3 has 14 residues. The V gene's germline CDR1 is SGHDN and CDR2 FVKESK. The V and J ends lost 4 bases and 4 bases, in that order; junction bases with no gene match: 2. The CDR3 sequence: CASSPDRGPETQYF. As DNA, the CDR3 is TGTGCCAGCAGCCCGGACAGGGGGCCAGAGACCCAGTACTTC. Based on the CDR3 plus reference TRBV14 and TRBJ2-5, the full variable domain is EAGVTQFPSHSVIEKGQTVTLRCDPISGHDNLYWYRRVMGKEIKFLLHFVKESKQDESGMPNNRFLAERTGGTYSTLKVQPAELEDSGVYFCASSPDRGPETQYFGPGTRLLVL.

The chain recombines TRBV10-2 with TRBJ1-1; D is possibly TRBD1 (5 bases). The CDR3 has 13 amino acids. The germline V and J ends were trimmed by 3 bases and 7 bases, with 12 bases remaining between them. Germline V gene sequence: CDR1 WSHSY, CDR2 SAAADI. The CDR3 nucleotides are TGCGCCAGCAGTGATTATAGACAGAGTGAAGCTTTCTTT. Encoded protein: CASSDYRQSEAFF.

The chain recombines TRBV4-1 with TRBJ2-7; D unresolved. This CDR3 spans 15 amino acids. Germline-derived CDR1 and CDR2 are MGHRA and YSYEKL. V gave up 0 bases and J gave up 0 bases, with 9 bases separating them. For the CDR3, the DNA is TGCGCCAGCAGCCAAGAGGGCTCCCGCTCCTACGAGCAGTACTTC. This translates into CASSQEGSRSYEQYF.

The V gene is TRBV2, the J gene TRBJ2-7; 7 nucleotides match TRBD2. With 4 bases clipped from V and 3 bases from J, the junction kept 9 bases outside the gene matches. CDR3 length equals 15 residues. CDR1 SNHLY and CDR2 FYNNEI come from the germline V gene. CDR3 amino acids: CASSATFGTNYEQYF. CDR3 nucleotides: TGTGCCAGCAGTGCTACGTTTGGGACTAACTACGAGCAGTACTTC.

In this sample, this clone turned up a few times. This same CDR3 is encoded by further DNA sequences in the sample. This chain uses TRBV19 with TRBJ1-1; D gene unclear. V gave up 2 bases and J gave up 0 bases, with 4 bases separating them. Per germline, CDR1 LNHDA and CDR2 SQIVND (reference sequence). The CDR3 sequence is 13 residues long. The CDR3: CASSISLNTEAFF. CDR3 in DNA: TGTGCCAGTAGTATATCCCTGAACACTGAAGCTTTCTTT.

The V and J genes are TRBV5-4 and TRBJ2-7; 8 nucleotides match TRBD1. The CDR3 extends over 14 amino acids. V was pared by 4 bases and J by 6 bases, with 9 bases of the junction left unmatched. Germline loops: CDR1 SGHNT, CDR2 YYREEE (reference sequence). DNA for the CDR3: TGTGCCAGCAGCCATGGGGGGACAGGACGCGAGCAGTACTTC. Translated, it gives CASSHGGTGREQYF.

CDR3 DNA sequence: TGTGCCAGCAGGATCACCGGGACAGGGTGGAACACCATATATTTT. Translating it yields CASRITGTGWNTIYF. The V gene is TRBV6-5, the J gene TRBJ1-3, with 9 bases lining up with TRBD1. With V trimmed by 6 bases and J by 7 bases, 10 bases remained unmatched. Germline V lookup: CDR1 MNHEY, CDR2 SVGAGI. The CDR3 length is 15 residues.

There are a few counts of this clone. The chain carries TRBV29-1 and TRBJ1-1; D uncertain. Trimming left V 7 bases short and J 0 bases short, with 9 bases between. The CDR3 has 12 amino acids. The germline gives CDR1 SQVTM, CDR2 ANQGSEA. Written as DNA, the CDR3 is TGCAGCGCAGACCAGATGAACACTGAAGCTTTCTTT. Its translation: CSADQMNTEAFF.

The V call is TRBV29-1, the J call TRBJ2-5; possibly TRBD1 or TRBD2 for D (5 bases each). CDR1 is SQVTM and CDR2 is ANQGSEA in the germline V gene. The CDR3 is 13 residues long. The germline V and J ends were trimmed by 8 bases and 0 bases, with 13 bases remaining between them. The CDR3 loop is CSRDPRYQETQYF. CDR3 nucleotide sequence: TGCAGCAGGGACCCGCGGTACCAAGAGACCCAGTACTTC.

The chain links TRBV5-1 to TRBJ1-4, with unresolved D. Germline V gene lookup returns CDR1 SGHRS and CDR2 YFSETQ. The CDR3 spans 15 residues. V was pared by 0 bases and J by 6 bases, with 12 bases between. The CDR3 loop is CASSLVGVIDEKLFF. DNA of the CDR3: TGCGCCAGCAGCTTGGTCGGGGTGATCGATGAAAAACTGTTTTTT.

The sample holds a few counts of this clone. Other DNA sequences from this sample encode an identical CDR3 as well. The rearrangement joins TRBV5-8 to TRBJ1-2, with D unclear. This CDR3 spans 14 amino acids. CDR1 and CDR2 (germline): SGHTS, YDEGEE. Trimming pared 0 bases from V and 2 bases from J, leaving 8 bases between. The CDR3 loop is CASSLGARNYGYTF. The DNA of the CDR3 is TGTGCCAGCAGCTTGGGGGCACGAAACTATGGCTACACCTTC.

The chain carries TRBV27 and TRBJ1-6; D gene ambiguous. The V gene's germline CDR1 is MNHEY and CDR2 SMNVEV (reference sequence). Trimming cost V 2 bases and J 6 bases, with 20 bases left between them. The CDR3 has 18 amino acids. This CDR3 is CASSLIPKDLAGNSPLHF. As DNA, the CDR3 is TGTGCCAGCAGTTTAATCCCCAAGGACCTGGCCGGTAATTCACCCCTCCACTTT.

This clone was detected only once. The V and J genes are TRBV27 and TRBJ2-1; TRBD1 matches at 8 bases. The CDR3 length is 17 residues. V gave up 4 bases and J gave up 8 bases; unmatched junction bases: 16. Germline V lookup: CDR1 MNHEY, CDR2 SMNVEV (reference sequence). CDR3 loop: CASSYRWTGSIYDEQFF. The CDR3 DNA follows: TGTGCCAGCAGTTACCGATGGACAGGGTCCATATACGATGAGCAGTTCTTC.

This chain joins TRBV6-5 and TRBJ1-6; TRBD1 might be the D (5 bases). V was cut by 4 bases and J by 7 bases, with 11 bases left in between. This CDR3 contains 14 residues. In germline, CDR1 is MNHEY, CDR2 SVGAGI. CDR3 sequence: CASSFGTENSPLHF. CDR3 DNA sequence: TGTGCCAGCAGTTTCGGGACGGAGAATTCACCCCTCCACTTT.